The 2 T cell receptor beta chains reported below all come from one sample, sequenced in a study of blood T cell repertoires in COVID-19. Measured with immunoSEQ multiplex PCR; TCRdb has only the in-frame clones, and not every one. The sample records 35,000 to 40,000 clones, approximately 86% being singletons. The sample taken for sequencing was peripheral blood. These receptors all stem from a man between 65 and 85 years old with acute or convalescent COVID-19.

The gene calls are TRBV7-2 and TRBJ2-7, with D maybe TRBD1 (6 bases). Germline V gene lookup returns CDR1 SGHTA and CDR2 FQGNSA. The CDR3 contains 14 residues. Trimming pared 3 bases from V and 3 bases from J, leaving 12 bases between. Written as DNA, the CDR3 is TGTGCCAGCAGCTTGGGACGCAGGGGCTACGAGCAGTACTTC. Its translation is CASSLGRRGYEQYF.

The chain has TRBV5-1 and TRBJ2-7; the match to TRBD2 covers 14 bases. CDR1 and CDR2 from the germline V gene are SGHRS and YFSETQ. Germline trimming cut 4 bases from V and 0 bases from J; bases unmatched to any gene: 9. The CDR3 extends over 18 amino acids. CDR3 DNA sequence: TGCGCCAGCAGCCTGGGGACTAGCGGGAGCTCGACCTCCTACGAGCAGTACTTC. Amino acids: CASSLGTSGSSTSYEQYF.